The next 24 T cell receptor beta chains were all read from a single sample in a study of cytomegalovirus exposure and HLA in healthy donors. Both 60 Vbeta primers and 13 Jbeta primers went into the PCR. Sequenced by immunoSEQ multiplex PCR; TCRdb stores in-frame clones only, minus some. Of 50,000 or so clones listed, about 57% are singletons. Sequenced sample: PBMCs. The receptors here all came from a human donor in good health.

V gene TRBV9 combines with J gene TRBJ1-2; D is perhaps TRBD1 (6 bases). Germline V lookup: CDR1 SGDLS, CDR2 YYNGEE. The CDR3 length is 15 residues. The V and J ends lost 0 bases and 5 bases respectively, with 14 bases between them. The CDR3 region has the DNA TGTGCCAGCAGCGTAGAAACAGGGTTGACATATGGCTACACCTTC. This codes for CASSVETGLTYGYTF. Together with reference TRBV9 and TRBJ1-2, the CDR3 gives the full variable domain: DSGVTQTPKHLITATGQRVTLRCSPRSGDLSVYWYQQSLDQGLQFLIQYYNGEERAKGNILERFSAQQFPDLHSELNLSSLELGDSALYFCASSVETGLTYGYTFGSGTRLTVV.

The chain uses TRBV7-3 and TRBJ1-1; D perhaps matches TRBD1 (5 bases). The CDR3 extends over 15 amino acids. V was pared by 5 bases and J by 5 bases, with 18 bases between. Per germline, CDR1 SGHTA and CDR2 FQGTGA. The CDR3 sequence: CASSPHGSGGTEAFF. CDR3 DNA: TGTGCCAGCAGCCCTCACGGGTCGGGGGGGACTGAAGCTTTCTTT.

This rearrangement joins TRBV10-2 to TRBJ2-7; TRBD1 agrees at 9 bases. With 4 bases clipped from V and 7 bases from J, the junction kept 11 bases outside the gene matches. The germline V gene has CDR1 WSHSY and CDR2 SAAADI. The CDR3 extends over 15 amino acids. Here the CDR3 reads CASSVSGTGRKEQYF. For the CDR3, the DNA is TGCGCCAGCAGTGTCTCCGGGACAGGGCGCAAGGAGCAGTACTTC.

The chain carries TRBV5-4 and TRBJ2-5, with TRBD2 as a possible D gene (5 bases). Trimming stripped 2 bases from V and 2 bases from J, with 10 bases between. Looked up from germline, CDR1 is SGHNT and CDR2 is YYREEE (reference sequence). This CDR3 comprises 14 residues. CDR3 sequence reads: CASSFRSEQETQYF. CDR3 nucleotides: TGTGCCAGCAGCTTTCGTAGCGAACAAGAGACCCAGTACTTC.

This clone was detected only a few times. This chain uses TRBV11-3 with TRBJ2-1, with TRBD1 as a possible D gene (7 bases). Trimming took off 0 bases at V and 6 bases at J, with 12 bases between the two ends. Per the germline V gene, CDR1 is SGHNT and CDR2 is YENEEA. The CDR3 length is 15 residues. In nucleotides, the CDR3 is TGTGCCAGCAGCTTAGATTGGCAGGGGGGCAATGAGCAGTTCTTC. Translating it yields CASSLDWQGGNEQFF.

The rearrangement joins TRBV7-8 to TRBJ1-6; D remains unclear. This CDR3 region has 15 residues. The germline V gene has CDR1 SGHVS and CDR2 FQNEAQ. V shed 5 bases and J shed 6 bases, with 14 bases lying between them. The DNA of the CDR3 is TGTGCCAGCAGCCCCAGACCGGCGGGTAATTCACCCCTCCACTTT. Translating gives CASSPRPAGNSPLHF.

J is TRBJ1-3 and V is TRBV21-1; the table calls TRBD1, which could not be checked here. TRBV21-1 is annotated as a pseudogene. There are 18 residues in the CDR3. The CDR3 nucleotides are TGTGCCAGCAAAACGGGCTCTTACGGCAGGGACTCTGGAAACACCATATATTTT. Translated: CASKTGSYGRDSGNTIYF.

This chain uses TRBV7-8 with TRBJ1-5; TRBD1 matches 7 bases. Germline V gives CDR1 SGHVS, CDR2 FQNEAQ. This CDR3 region has 15 residues. J lost 4 bases, V lost 5 bases, and 8 bases had no gene match. CDR3 sequence (DNA): TGTGCCAGCAGCCTCCAGACAGGGCCTAATCAGCCCCAGCATTTT. This codes for CASSLQTGPNQPQHF.

This sequence joins TRBV27 and TRBJ2-1; D possibly corresponds to TRBD2 (6 bases). The CDR3 length is 16 residues. Trimming stripped 0 bases from V and 7 bases from J, with 16 bases between. Germline V CDR1 and CDR2: MNHEY, SMNVEV (reference sequence). The CDR3 spells CASSLSSAGLGNEQFF. CDR3 in DNA: TGTGCCAGCAGTTTATCTAGCGCGGGGTTGGGTAATGAGCAGTTCTTC.

The sample holds a few counts of this clone. The same CDR3 also results from other DNA sequences found in this sample. The rearrangement joins TRBV5-1 to TRBJ1-2, with D unresolved. Trimming took off 4 bases at V and 5 bases at J, with 6 bases between the two ends. This CDR3 is built from 11 residues. CDR1 is SGHRS, CDR2 YFSETQ, per germline. CDR3 loop: CASSGHYGYTF. The DNA for the CDR3 is TGCGCCAGCAGCGGGCATTATGGCTACACCTTC.

V usage is TRBV5-6 and J usage is TRBJ1-2; D not resolved. The germline V and J ends were trimmed by 3 bases and 0 bases, with 6 bases remaining between them. This CDR3 contains 13 residues. CDR1 is SGHDT and CDR2 is YYEEEE in the germline V gene. CDR3 DNA: TGTGCCAGCAGCTCTCGAGCTAACTATGGCTACACCTTC. Amino acids: CASSSRANYGYTF.

V is TRBV2 and J is TRBJ1-4; possibly TRBD1 for D (6 bases). Trimming removed 3 bases from V and 3 bases from J, with 11 bases in between. The CDR3 loop spans 15 amino acids. CDR1 is SNHLY and CDR2 is FYNNEI in the germline V gene. CDR3 sequence: CASSEQGLANEKLFF. The DNA for the CDR3 is TGTGCCAGCAGTGAGCAGGGGTTAGCTAATGAAAAACTGTTTTTT.

This clone was found a few times. The junction does not match germline at one end; this may be a read error. The genes are TRBV4-1 and TRBJ1-2; 7 bases align to TRBD1. This CDR3 contains 16 residues. In germline, CDR1 is MGHRA, CDR2 YSYEKL. The CDR3 spells CASSQAFRGSTGGYPF. CDR3 in DNA: TGCGCCAGCAGCCAGGCCTTCAGGGGGTCTACCGGCGGCTACCCCTTC.

This chain connects TRBV6-5 to TRBJ2-7, with a weak D call TRBD1 (5 bases). The CDR3 has 13 amino acids. The germline V gene has CDR1 MNHEY and CDR2 SVGAGI. Trimming took 8 bases from V and 0 from J, leaving 11 bases between them. The CDR3 loop is CASGSGRSYEQYF. Here the CDR3 DNA reads TGTGCCAGCGGCTCAGGGCGCTCCTACGAGCAGTACTTC.

The rearrangement links TRBV5-1 to TRBJ2-2, with D unresolved. The CDR3 extends over 15 amino acids. V lost 3 bases, J lost 6 bases, and 15 bases lay in between. Germline V gene sequence: CDR1 SGHRS, CDR2 YFSETQ. The CDR3 reads CASSSGVGASGELFF. CDR3 DNA: TGCGCCAGCAGCTCGGGTGTCGGTGCGTCCGGGGAGCTGTTTTTT.

This chain joins TRBV6-6 and TRBJ1-2; D unresolved. This CDR3 has 14 amino acids. Germline values: CDR1 MNHNY, CDR2 SVGAGI (reference sequence). V gave up 4 bases and J gave up 7 bases, with 16 bases separating them. The CDR3 bases are TGTGCCAGCAGTTCCACAATCGATACCCGTGGCTACACCTTC. Translation: CASSSTIDTRGYTF.

The sample holds a few counts of this clone. The chain joins TRBV5-1 to TRBJ1-1; possibly TRBD1 for D (5 bases). Per the germline V gene, CDR1 is SGHRS and CDR2 is YFSETQ. Trimming took off 1 base at V and 2 bases at J, with 15 bases between the two ends. CDR3 length equals 16 residues. In DNA form, the CDR3 reads TGCGCCAGCAGCTTGTTCAACCTTGACAGCAACACTGAAGCTTTCTTT. Encoded protein: CASSLFNLDSNTEAFF.

CDR3 amino acids: CASRGQSNQPQHF. The CDR3 DNA follows: TGTGCCAGCAGGGGACAGAGCAATCAGCCCCAGCATTTT. The genes are TRBV2 and TRBJ1-5; 7 nucleotides agree with TRBD1. The germline V gene encodes CDR1 SNHLY and CDR2 FYNNEI. V was clipped by 6 bases and J by 1 base; unmatched bases: 0. The CDR3 totals 13 residues.

The DNA of the CDR3 is TGTGCCAGCAGCTCTGGACAGGGGGCGTGGGGCTACACCTTC. Translated, it gives CASSSGQGAWGYTF. The rearrangement uses TRBV11-2 and TRBJ1-2, with TRBD1 matching over 11 bases. The germline CDR1 and CDR2 sequences are SGHAT and FQNNGV. The CDR3 contains 14 residues. The ends lost 4 bases at V and 8 bases at J; junction bases unmatched: 6.

Only a few counts were recorded for this clone. The chain is built from TRBV27 and TRBJ1-5; 7 nucleotides align to TRBD1. Germline loops: CDR1 MNHEY, CDR2 SMNVEV (reference sequence). This CDR3 has 15 amino acids. The V segment lost 8 bases and the J segment 7 bases; nucleotides outside the gene matches: 14. CDR3 sequence reads: CASWEKMTGTQPQHF. The DNA of the CDR3 is TGTGCCAGCTGGGAGAAGATGACAGGGACCCAGCCCCAGCATTTT.

Concerning this clone: At one end the junction does not follow the germline gene, possibly because of a read error. The chain couples TRBV7-9 to TRBJ2-1; 12 nucleotides align to TRBD2. Germline V gene data show CDR1 as SEHNR and CDR2 as FQNEAQ (reference sequence). CDR3 length equals 15 residues. The CDR3 nucleotides read TGTGCCAGCAGCCTAGCGGGGGGGCGAGCTGGTGAGCAGTTCTTC. It specifies CASSLAGGRAGEQFF.

This clone appeared a few times. The CDR3 loop reads CASSYSGGVDTEAFF. CDR3 DNA sequence: TGTGCCAGCAGTTACTCGGGGGGGGTGGACACTGAAGCTTTCTTT. The chain combines TRBV6-5 with TRBJ1-1; D is possibly TRBD1 (5 bases). The CDR3 extends over 15 amino acids. Germline lookup yields CDR1 MNHEY and CDR2 SVGAGI. V gave up 0 bases and J gave up 3 bases, with 11 bases separating them.

Only one count was recorded for this clone. The chain recombines TRBV28 with TRBJ1-5, with TRBD1 matching 7 bases. Germline CDR1 MDHEN, CDR2 SYDVKM. Trimming removed 6 bases from V and 1 base from J; junction bases left unmatched: 6. The CDR3 is made up of 15 amino acids. CDR3 in amino acids: CASSLDRVSNQPQHF. CDR3 DNA sequence: TGTGCCAGCAGCCTCGACAGGGTGAGCAATCAGCCCCAGCATTTT.

The rearrangement uses TRBV9 and TRBJ2-7, with D possibly TRBD2 on 5 matching bases. The CDR3 is 14 amino acids. V was cut by 0 bases and J by 7 bases, with 14 bases left in between. CDR1 is SGDLS, CDR2 YYNGEE, per germline. CDR3 sequence reads: CASSVDGLTGEQYF. The CDR3 nucleotides read TGTGCCAGCAGCGTAGACGGACTCACTGGGGAGCAGTACTTC.